Following are 4 T cell receptor beta chains from one sample sequenced in a study of cytomegalovirus exposure and HLA in healthy donors. PCR amplification relied on 60 Vbeta primers (plus 13 Jbeta primers). Some clones are missing from TCRdb's copy, which holds only in-frame ones; the method was immunoSEQ multiplex PCR. The sample has 150,000 to 200,000 clones; about 88% are singletons. Material: PBMCs. The receptor source for this set is a girl under three years old in good health and CMV-seronegative.

The V gene is TRBV4-1, the J gene TRBJ1-2, with no clear D. CDR1 and CDR2 from the germline V gene are MGHRA and YSYEKL. The CDR3 sequence is 14 residues long. With 0 bases removed from V and 3 bases from J, the gap between germline ends came to 8 bases. The CDR3 protein is CASSQDFSDYGYTF. The DNA for the CDR3 is TGCGCCAGCAGCCAAGATTTTTCGGACTATGGCTACACCTTC.

This clone was counted once. This chain connects TRBV5-1 to TRBJ1-2; a weak D match, TRBD1 (5 bases). Per the germline V gene, CDR1 is SGHRS and CDR2 is YFSETQ. The V and J ends lost 2 bases and 4 bases respectively, with 18 bases between them. The CDR3 has 16 residues. In DNA, the CDR3 is TGCGCCAGCAGCTTTTCGGGGGACGACGTGAGCTATGGCTACACCTTC. This gives the protein CASSFSGDDVSYGYTF.

The chain uses TRBV4-2 and TRBJ2-2; tentative D call: TRBD2 (5 bases). V was cut by 1 base and J by 1 base, with 16 bases left in between. The CDR3 is made up of 18 amino acids. CDR1 is LGHNA and CDR2 is YNFKEQ in the germline V gene. In DNA form, the CDR3 reads TGTGCCAGCAGCCAAGGCGGGTCGGCCAGTATGAACACCGGGGAGCTGTTTTTT. It specifies CASSQGGSASMNTGELFF.

The V gene is TRBV6-1, the J gene TRBJ1-1; TRBD1 agrees at 9 bases. The CDR3 length is 15 residues. The junction had 2 bases not matched to a gene; V was cut back by 2 bases and J by 1 base. The V gene's germline CDR1 is MNHNS and CDR2 SASEGT. The CDR3 DNA reads TGTGCCAGCAGTGAAAAGGGACAGGGGAACACTGAAGCTTTCTTT. Translating it yields CASSEKGQGNTEAFF.